The present T cell receptor beta chain was sequenced within a study of monozygotic twins with inflammatory bowel disease (dated by TCRdb to the late 2010s). In the study overall: The complete study included 30 or so monozygotic twin pairs: 19 IBD-discordant Danish pairs and nine German pairs, of which four were IBD-concordant and five were IBD-discordant. Each individual had, on average, about 151 000 unique TCRalpha sequences and 181 000 unique TCRbeta sequences available for analysis. The search for disease-associated traits relied mainly on comparing, within discordant pairs, IBD patients with their genetically identical healthy co-twins. Beyond this particular receptor, the publication reports: Because patients were on differing immunosuppressive treatments, the repertoires may have picked up extra background noise and inter-individual variability. IBD patients had lower TCRbeta repertoire diversity, measured by the inverse Simpson index, than their healthy co-twins. IBD patients shared fewer clonotypes with other individuals than healthy twins did, most markedly in patients showing signs of disease activity. Repertoire similarity did not differ between concordant and discordant twins, which could be due to limited statistical power. The results gave no support for a single strong signal or clonotype linked to IBD. The analysis was unable to tell apart different T cell subtypes.

Details on this clonotype: Its recognized antigen is unknown.

CDR1 and CDR2 are read off the germline V gene as SGHTA and FQGNSA. The CDR3 sequence holds 14 residues, the cysteine and phenylalanine included. No DNA has been recorded. From each donor, a roughly 2.5 ml peripheral blood sample was collected into PAXgene tubes and stored at -80 degrees C. Without any T cell sorting, total RNA was extracted from whole blood using the PAXgene blood miRNA kit on an automated QIAcube. Peripheral blood from monozygotic twin pairs who were concordant or discordant for inflammatory bowel disease underwent deep TCRalpha and TCRbeta repertoire profiling using unique molecular barcoding. Smoking habits were recorded for all twin pairs, with individuals classified as current, former or never smokers. Library creation used 5' RACE. Preparation of each TCR library used approximately 3,500 ng of total RNA. For each sample, cDNA synthesis with SMARTScribe reverse transcriptase was split into eight separate reactions. During cDNA synthesis, template switching was used to introduce unique molecular identifiers that contained a 6-nucleotide sample barcode. Amplification of TCRalpha and TCRbeta cDNA involved two nested PCRs of around 15 and 9 cycles, and each PCR was followed by bead purification. Before amplification, cDNA was treated with uracil DNA-glycosylase and purified using the QIAquick PCR purification kit. In the second PCR, Illumina TruSeq-compatible adapters and sample-specific barcodes were added. TapeStation and Qubit were used to check library quality and concentration, and approximately 5 ng of each library went into the pool. Sequencing of the pooled libraries was done on an Illumina HiSeq2500 single-index Rapid Run using custom sequencing primers and 2 x 100 bp reads. The source study handled its data this way. UMI-based consensus assembly with MiGEC version 1.2.6 was used to correct PCR and sequencing errors. MiXCR version 2.1.1 was used for V(D)J alignment, clonotype assembly and CDR3 extraction. Normalisation of gene usage, clonotype sharing and MAIT/NKT TCR abundance was achieved by analysing the top 1000, 10 000 and 20 000 clonotypes per sample. Diversity was computed as the inverse Simpson index with the vegan R package after downsampling to 27 000 UMIs. Paired Mann-Whitney U tests were applied to discordant twin pairs, and Benjamini-Hochberg correction was used for multiple testing. The reads went through TCRdb reprocessing, and each CDR3 protein sequence gets one entry with no DNA. TCRdb assigned the V and J calls; the authors' analysis was not used. The table for this sample records 300,000 to 400,000 distinct CDR3 sequences. Jointly, the top ten make up 2% to 3% of the sample.

This chain joins TRBV7-2 to TRBJ2-7; the TCRdb D gene call, TRBD1, has no DNA to confirm it. Sequencing used blood. This TCR was sampled from a human donor with ulcerative colitis or Crohn's disease, or a healthy co-twin of an affected twin (not recorded which). CDR3 loop: CASSLVSPDGGQYF.